This T cell receptor beta chain was captured by sequencing in a study of blood T cell repertoires in COVID-19. Study-level information: COVID-19 samples, acute and convalescent, were from the United States, Italy and Spain. T cells, B-cell-depleted T cells, or PBMCs supplied cDNA or gDNA.

V trimming: 10 bases; J trimming: 1 base; junction bases outside the gene matches: 5. The V gene's germline CDR1 is MDHEN and CDR2 SYDVKM. The CDR3 is 13 residues long. Generated by immunoSEQ multiplex PCR, the TCRdb table keeps only in-frame clones and is missing some. The table shows 170,000 or so clones, with approximately 88% occurring only once. The chain couples TRBV28 to TRBJ2-7; 9 bases agree with TRBD1. Sequences were obtained from peripheral blood. This clonotype originated in a man aged 18 to 30 with active or convalescent COVID-19. CDR3 region: CAINRGRSYEQYF. In DNA, the CDR3 is TGTGCCATTAACAGGGGGCGATCCTACGAGCAGTACTTC.